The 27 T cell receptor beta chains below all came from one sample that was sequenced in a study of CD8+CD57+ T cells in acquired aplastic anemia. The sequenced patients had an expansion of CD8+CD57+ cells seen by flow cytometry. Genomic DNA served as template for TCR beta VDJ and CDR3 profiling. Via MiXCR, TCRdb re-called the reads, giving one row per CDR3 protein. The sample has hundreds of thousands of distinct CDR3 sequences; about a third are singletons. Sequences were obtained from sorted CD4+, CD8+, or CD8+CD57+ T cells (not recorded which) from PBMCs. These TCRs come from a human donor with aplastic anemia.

This CDR3 is CASSPRAGDTEAFF. The CDR3 coding sequence is TGCGCCAGCAGCCCGCGGGCAGGGGACACTGAAGCTTTCTTT. The chain recombines TRBV5-1 with TRBJ1-1, with a tentative D call TRBD1 (6 bases). Germline V CDR1 and CDR2: SGHRS, YFSETQ. V lost 4 bases and J lost 3, with 13 bases in between. The CDR3 length is 14 residues.

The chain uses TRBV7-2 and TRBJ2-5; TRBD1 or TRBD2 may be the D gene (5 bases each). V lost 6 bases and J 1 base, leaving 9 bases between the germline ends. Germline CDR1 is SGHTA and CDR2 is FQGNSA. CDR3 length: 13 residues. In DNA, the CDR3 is TGTGCCAGCAGGGGGACCCCCCAAGAGACCCAGTACTTC. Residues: CASRGTPQETQYF.

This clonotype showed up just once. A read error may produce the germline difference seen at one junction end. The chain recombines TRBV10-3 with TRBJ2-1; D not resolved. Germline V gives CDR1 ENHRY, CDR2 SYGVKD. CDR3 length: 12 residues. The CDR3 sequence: CASSFMNNEQFF. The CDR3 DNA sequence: TGTGCCAGCAGTTTTATGAACAATGAGCAGTTCTTC.

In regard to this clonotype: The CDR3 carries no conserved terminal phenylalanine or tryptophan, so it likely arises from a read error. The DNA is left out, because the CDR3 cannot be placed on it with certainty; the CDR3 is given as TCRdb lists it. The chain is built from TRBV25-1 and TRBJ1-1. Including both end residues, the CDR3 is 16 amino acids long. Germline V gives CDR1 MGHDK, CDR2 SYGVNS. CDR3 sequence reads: CASSETATSMNTEASC.

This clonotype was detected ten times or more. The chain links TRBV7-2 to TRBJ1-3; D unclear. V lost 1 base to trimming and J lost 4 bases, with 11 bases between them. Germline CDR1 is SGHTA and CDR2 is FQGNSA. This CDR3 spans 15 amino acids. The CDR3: CASSLGGSTGNTIYF. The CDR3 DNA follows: TGTGCCAGCAGCTTAGGAGGGTCCACAGGAAACACCATATATTTT.

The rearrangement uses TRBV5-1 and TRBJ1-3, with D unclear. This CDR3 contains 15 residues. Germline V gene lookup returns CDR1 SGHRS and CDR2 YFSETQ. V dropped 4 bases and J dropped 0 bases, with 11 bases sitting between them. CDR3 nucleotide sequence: TGCGCCAGCAGCGACACTGAACGCTCTGGAAACACCATATATTTT. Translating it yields CASSDTERSGNTIYF.

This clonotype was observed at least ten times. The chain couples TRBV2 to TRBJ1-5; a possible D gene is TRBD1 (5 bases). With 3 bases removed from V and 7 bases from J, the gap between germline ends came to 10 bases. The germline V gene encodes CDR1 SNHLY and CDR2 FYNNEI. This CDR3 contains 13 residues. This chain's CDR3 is CASSERGGQPQHF. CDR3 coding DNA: TGTGCCAGCAGTGAGAGGGGCGGACAGCCCCAGCATTTT.

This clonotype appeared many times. The CDR3, as DNA: TGTGCCAGCAGCTTAGGGGGTTCGGATACGCAGTATTTT. Translated, it gives CASSLGGSDTQYF. The rearrangement uses TRBV7-9 and TRBJ2-3, with D hard to call. The CDR3 runs 13 residues. CDR1 and CDR2 from the germline V gene are SEHNR and FQNEAQ (reference sequence). Trimming left V 1 base short and J 6 bases short, with 8 bases between.

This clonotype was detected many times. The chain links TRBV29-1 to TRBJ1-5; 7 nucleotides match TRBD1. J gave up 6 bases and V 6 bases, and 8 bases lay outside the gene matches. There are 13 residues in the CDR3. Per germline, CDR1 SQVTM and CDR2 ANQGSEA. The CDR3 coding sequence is TGCAGCGTGGGAGGACAGGAAGGTCAGCCCCAGCATTTT. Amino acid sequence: CSVGGQEGQPQHF. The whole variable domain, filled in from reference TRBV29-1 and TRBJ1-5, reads SAVISQKPSRDICQRGTSLTIQCQVDSQVTMMFWYRQQPGQSLTLIATANQGSEATYESGFVIDKFPISRPNLTFSTLTVSNMSPEDSSIYLCSVGGQEGQPQHFGDGTRLSIL.

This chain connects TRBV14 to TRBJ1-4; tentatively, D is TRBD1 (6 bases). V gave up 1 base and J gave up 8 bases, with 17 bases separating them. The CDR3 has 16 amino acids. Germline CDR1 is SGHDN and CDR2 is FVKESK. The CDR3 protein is CASSQVGVMGGEKLFF. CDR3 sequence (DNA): TGTGCCAGCAGCCAAGTAGGAGTTATGGGGGGCGAAAAACTGTTTTTT. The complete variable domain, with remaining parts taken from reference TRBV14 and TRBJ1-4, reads EAGVTQFPSHSVIEKGQTVTLRCDPISGHDNLYWYRRVMGKEIKFLLHFVKESKQDESGMPNNRFLAERTGGTYSTLKVQPAELEDSGVYFCASSQVGVMGGEKLFFGSGTQLSVL.

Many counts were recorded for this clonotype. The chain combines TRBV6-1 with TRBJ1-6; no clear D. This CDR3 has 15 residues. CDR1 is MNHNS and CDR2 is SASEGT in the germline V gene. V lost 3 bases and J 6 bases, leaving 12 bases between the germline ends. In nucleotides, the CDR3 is TGTGCCAGCAGTGACCAGGCAGGTAGTAATTCACCCCTCCACTTT. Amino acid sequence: CASSDQAGSNSPLHF.

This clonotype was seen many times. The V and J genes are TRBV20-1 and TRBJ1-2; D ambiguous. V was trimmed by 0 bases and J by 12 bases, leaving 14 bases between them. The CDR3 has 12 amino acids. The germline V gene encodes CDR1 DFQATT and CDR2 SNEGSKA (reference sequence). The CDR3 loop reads CSARDHKFDNTF. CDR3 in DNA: TGCAGTGCTAGAGACCACAAGTTTGATAACACCTTC.

The CDR3 DNA reads as TGTGCCACCAGTGGGACTAGCGGGGGGGCGGATTCCGAGACCCAGTACTTC. Translating gives CATSGTSGGADSETQYF. The J gene is TRBJ2-5, the V gene TRBV15, with TRBD2 matching over 16 bases. V lost 6 bases to trimming and J lost 5 bases; unmatched junction nucleotides: 9. Germline CDR1 reads LNHNV; CDR2 reads YYDKDF (reference sequence). The CDR3 runs 17 residues. The full variable domain, completed using reference TRBV15 and TRBJ2-5, is DAMVIQNPRYQVTQFGKPVTLSCSQTLNHNVMYWYQQKSSQAPKLLFHYYDKDFNNEADTPDNFQSRRPNTSFCFLDIRSPGLGDTAMYLCATSGTSGGADSETQYFGPGTRLLVL.

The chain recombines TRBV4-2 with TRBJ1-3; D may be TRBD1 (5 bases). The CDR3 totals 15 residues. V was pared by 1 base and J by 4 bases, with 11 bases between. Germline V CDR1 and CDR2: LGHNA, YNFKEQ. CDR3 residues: CASSQVPGDGNTIYF. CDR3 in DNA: TGTGCCAGCAGCCAAGTCCCGGGGGACGGAAACACCATATATTTT.

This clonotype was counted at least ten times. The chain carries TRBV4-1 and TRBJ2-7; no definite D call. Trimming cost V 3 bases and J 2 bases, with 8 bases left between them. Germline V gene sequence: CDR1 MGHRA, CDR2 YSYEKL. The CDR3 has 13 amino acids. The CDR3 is CASSHPQTYEQYF. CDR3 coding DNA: TGCGCCAGCAGCCACCCTCAGACCTACGAGCAGTACTTC.

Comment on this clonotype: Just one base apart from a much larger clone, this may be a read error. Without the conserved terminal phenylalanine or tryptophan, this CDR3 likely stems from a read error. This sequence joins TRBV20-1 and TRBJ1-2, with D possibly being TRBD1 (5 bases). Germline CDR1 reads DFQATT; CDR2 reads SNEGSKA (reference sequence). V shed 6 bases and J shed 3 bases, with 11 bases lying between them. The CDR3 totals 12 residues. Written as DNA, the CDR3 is TGCAGTGCATCAGGGCTGGACTATGGCTACACCCTC. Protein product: CSASGLDYGYTL.

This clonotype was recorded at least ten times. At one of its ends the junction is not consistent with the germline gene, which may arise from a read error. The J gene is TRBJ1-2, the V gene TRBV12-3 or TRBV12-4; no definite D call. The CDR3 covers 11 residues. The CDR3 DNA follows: TGTGCCAGCCATCGCGAACTAACGGTTTCCTTC. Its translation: CASHRELTVSF.

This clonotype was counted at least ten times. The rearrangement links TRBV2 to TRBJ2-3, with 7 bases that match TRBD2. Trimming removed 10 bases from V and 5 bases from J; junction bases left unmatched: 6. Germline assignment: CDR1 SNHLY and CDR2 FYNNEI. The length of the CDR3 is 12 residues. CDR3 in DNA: TGTGCCACTTGGGGGGAGGGAGATACGCAGTATTTT. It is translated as CATWGEGDTQYF.

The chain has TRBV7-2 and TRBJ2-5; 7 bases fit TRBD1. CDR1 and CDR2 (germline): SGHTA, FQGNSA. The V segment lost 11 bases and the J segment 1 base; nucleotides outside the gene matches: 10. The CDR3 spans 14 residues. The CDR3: CAVGEGGSQETQYF. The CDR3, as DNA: TGTGCCGTCGGGGAAGGGGGCTCCCAAGAGACCCAGTACTTC.

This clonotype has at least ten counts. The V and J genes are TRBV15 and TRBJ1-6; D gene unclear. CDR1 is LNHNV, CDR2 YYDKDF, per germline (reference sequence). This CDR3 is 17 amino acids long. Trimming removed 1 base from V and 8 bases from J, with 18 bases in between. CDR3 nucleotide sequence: TGTGCCACCAGCAGAGTTAGTTTTTGGGCCCGCGATTCACCCCTCCACTTT. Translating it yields CATSRVSFWARDSPLHF. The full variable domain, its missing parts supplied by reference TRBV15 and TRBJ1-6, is DAMVIQNPRYQVTQFGKPVTLSCSQTLNHNVMYWYQQKSSQAPKLLFHYYDKDFNNEADTPDNFQSRRPNTSFCFLDIRSPGLGDTAMYLCATSRVSFWARDSPLHFGNGTRLTVT.

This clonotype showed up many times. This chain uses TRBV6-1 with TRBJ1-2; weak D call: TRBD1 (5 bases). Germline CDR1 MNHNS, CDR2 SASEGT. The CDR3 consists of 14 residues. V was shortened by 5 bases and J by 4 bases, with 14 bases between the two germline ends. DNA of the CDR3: TGTGCCAGCAGTCCACGGCAGGGAGGCTATGGCTACACCTTC. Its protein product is CASSPRQGGYGYTF.

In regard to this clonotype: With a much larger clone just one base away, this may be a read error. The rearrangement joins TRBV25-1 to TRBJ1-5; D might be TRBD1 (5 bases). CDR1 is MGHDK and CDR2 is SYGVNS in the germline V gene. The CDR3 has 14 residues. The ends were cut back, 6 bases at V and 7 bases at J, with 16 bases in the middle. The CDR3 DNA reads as TGTGCCAGCAGCCGGGCAGGGATCGAACAGCCCCAGCATTTT. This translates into CASSRAGIEQPQHF.

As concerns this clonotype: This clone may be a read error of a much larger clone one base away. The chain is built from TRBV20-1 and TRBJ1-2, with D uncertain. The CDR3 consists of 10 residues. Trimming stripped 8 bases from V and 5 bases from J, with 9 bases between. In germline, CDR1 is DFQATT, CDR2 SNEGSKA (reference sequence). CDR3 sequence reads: CSTNTYGYTF. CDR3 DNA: TGCAGTACAAACACGTATGGCTACACCTTC.

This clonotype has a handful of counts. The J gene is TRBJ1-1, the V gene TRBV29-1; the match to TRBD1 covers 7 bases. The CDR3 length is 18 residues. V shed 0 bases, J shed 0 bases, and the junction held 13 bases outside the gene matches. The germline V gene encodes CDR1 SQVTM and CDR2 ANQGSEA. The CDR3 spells CSVEDLPFRGTVNTEAFF. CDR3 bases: TGCAGCGTTGAAGACCTTCCCTTCAGAGGGACAGTGAACACTGAAGCTTTCTTT.

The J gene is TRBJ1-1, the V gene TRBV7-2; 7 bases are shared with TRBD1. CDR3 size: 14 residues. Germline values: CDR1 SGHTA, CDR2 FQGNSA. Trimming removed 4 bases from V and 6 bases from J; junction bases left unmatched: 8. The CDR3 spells CASSYDQGGPEAFF. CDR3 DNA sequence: TGTGCCAGCAGCTATGACCAGGGGGGACCTGAAGCTTTCTTT.

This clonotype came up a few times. CDR3 DNA sequence: TGCAGCGTTGGGGAAGGCGGACCAACCTACGAGCAGTACTTC. Residues: CSVGEGGPTYEQYF. The V gene is TRBV29-1, the J gene TRBJ2-7; no clear D gene. This CDR3 comprises 14 residues. Trimming shortened V by 4 bases and J by 2 bases, and 15 bases separated the two germline ends. Germline CDR1 SQVTM, CDR2 ANQGSEA.

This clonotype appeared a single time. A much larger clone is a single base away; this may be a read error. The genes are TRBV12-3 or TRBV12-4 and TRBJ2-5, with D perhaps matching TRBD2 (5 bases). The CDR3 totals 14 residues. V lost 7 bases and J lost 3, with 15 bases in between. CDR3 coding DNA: TGTGCCAGCAACCGACCGGGAAGGAAAGAGACCCAGTACTTC. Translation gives CASNRPGRKETQYF.